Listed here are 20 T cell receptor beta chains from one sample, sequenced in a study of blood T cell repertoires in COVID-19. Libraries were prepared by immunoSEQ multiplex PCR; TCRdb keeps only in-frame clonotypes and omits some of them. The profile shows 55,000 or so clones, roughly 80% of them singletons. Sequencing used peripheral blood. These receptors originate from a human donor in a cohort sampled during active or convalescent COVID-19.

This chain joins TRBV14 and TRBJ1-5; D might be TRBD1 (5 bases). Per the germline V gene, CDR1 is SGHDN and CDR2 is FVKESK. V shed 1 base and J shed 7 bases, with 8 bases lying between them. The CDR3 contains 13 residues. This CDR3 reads CASSQARDQPQHF. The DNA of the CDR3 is TGTGCCAGCAGCCAAGCGCGGGACCAGCCCCAGCATTTT.

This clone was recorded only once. CDR3 bases: TGTGCCAGCAGTACAGGATTGAACACTGAAGCTTTCTTT. Protein product: CASSTGLNTEAFF. V gene TRBV11-1 combines with J gene TRBJ1-1, with D possibly matching TRBD1 (5 bases). This CDR3 has 13 amino acids. Trimming shortened V by 6 bases and J by 0 bases, and 8 bases separated the two germline ends. Germline V gene data show CDR1 as SGHAT and CDR2 as FQDESV (reference sequence).

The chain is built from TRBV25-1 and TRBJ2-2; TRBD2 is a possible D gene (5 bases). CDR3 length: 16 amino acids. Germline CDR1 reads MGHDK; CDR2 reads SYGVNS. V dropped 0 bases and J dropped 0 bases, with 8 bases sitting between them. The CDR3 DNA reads TGTGCCAGCAGTGAATACGAGACTACGAACACCGGGGAGCTGTTTTTT. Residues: CASSEYETTNTGELFF.

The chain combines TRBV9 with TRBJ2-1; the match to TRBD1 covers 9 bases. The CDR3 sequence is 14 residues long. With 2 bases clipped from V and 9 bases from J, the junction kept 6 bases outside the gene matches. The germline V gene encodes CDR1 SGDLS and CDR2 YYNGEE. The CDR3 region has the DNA TGTGCCAGCAGCGTCCGGGACAGGGAGGGTGAGCAGTTCTTC. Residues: CASSVRDREGEQFF.

CDR3 coding DNA: TGTGCCAGCTCACCCTCCGTAGGGGGCGAGGTTGGCGAGCAGTACTTC. Translating it yields CASSPSVGGEVGEQYF. The V gene is TRBV18, the J gene TRBJ2-7; 7 nucleotides align to TRBD1. The germline V gene has CDR1 KGHSH and CDR2 LQKENI. The J segment lost 6 bases and the V segment lost 3 bases, leaving 14 bases of the junction unmatched. The CDR3 runs to 16 residues.

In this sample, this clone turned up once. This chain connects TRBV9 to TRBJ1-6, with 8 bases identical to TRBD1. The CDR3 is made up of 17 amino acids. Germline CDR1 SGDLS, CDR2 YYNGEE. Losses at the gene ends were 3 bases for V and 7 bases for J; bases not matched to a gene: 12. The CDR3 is CASSGDTGGSYNSPLHF. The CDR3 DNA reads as TGTGCCAGCAGCGGAGATACAGGGGGAAGTTACAATTCACCCCTCCACTTT.

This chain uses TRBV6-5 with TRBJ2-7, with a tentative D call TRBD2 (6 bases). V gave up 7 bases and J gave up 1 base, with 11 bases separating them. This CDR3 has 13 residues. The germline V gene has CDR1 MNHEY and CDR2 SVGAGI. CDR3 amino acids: CASTGAVSYEQYF. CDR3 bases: TGTGCCAGCACGGGAGCTGTATCCTACGAGCAGTACTTC.

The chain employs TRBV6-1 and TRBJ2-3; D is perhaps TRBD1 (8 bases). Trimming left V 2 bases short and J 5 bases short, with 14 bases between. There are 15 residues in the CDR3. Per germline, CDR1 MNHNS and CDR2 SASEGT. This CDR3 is CASSEWTGRGDTQYF. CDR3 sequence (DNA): TGTGCCAGCAGTGAATGGACAGGGAGGGGAGATACGCAGTATTTT.

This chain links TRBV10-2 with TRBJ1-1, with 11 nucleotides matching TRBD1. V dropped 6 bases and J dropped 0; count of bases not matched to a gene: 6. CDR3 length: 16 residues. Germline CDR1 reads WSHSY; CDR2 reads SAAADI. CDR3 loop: CASRPGQGAMNTEAFF. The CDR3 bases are TGCGCCAGCAGGCCTGGACAGGGGGCGATGAACACTGAAGCTTTCTTT.

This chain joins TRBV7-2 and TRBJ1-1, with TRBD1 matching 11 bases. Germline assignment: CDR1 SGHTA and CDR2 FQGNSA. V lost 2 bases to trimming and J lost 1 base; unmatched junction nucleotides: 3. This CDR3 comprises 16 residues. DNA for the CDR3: TGTGCCAGCAGCTTAAGGACAGGGGGCTCGAACACTGAAGCTTTCTTT. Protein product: CASSLRTGGSNTEAFF.

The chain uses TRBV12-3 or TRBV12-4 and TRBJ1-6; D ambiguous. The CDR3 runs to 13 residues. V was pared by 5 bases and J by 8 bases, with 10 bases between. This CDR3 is CASSVLGDSPLHF. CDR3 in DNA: TGTGCCAGCAGTGTACTAGGAGATTCACCCCTCCACTTT.

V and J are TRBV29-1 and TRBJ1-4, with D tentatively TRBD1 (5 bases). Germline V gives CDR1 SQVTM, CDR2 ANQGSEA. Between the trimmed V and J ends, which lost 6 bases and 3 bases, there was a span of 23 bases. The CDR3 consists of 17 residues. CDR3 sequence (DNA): TGCAGCGTCCTCGGGGGGATGACCGACCCTGCTAATGAAAAACTGTTTTTT. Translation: CSVLGGMTDPANEKLFF.

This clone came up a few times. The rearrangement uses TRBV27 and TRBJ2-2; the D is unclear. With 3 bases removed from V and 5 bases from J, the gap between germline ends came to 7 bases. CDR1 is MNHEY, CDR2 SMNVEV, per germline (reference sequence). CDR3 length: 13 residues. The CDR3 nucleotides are TGTGCCAGCAGTTTGAGTGTAACCGGGGAGCTGTTTTTT. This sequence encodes CASSLSVTGELFF.

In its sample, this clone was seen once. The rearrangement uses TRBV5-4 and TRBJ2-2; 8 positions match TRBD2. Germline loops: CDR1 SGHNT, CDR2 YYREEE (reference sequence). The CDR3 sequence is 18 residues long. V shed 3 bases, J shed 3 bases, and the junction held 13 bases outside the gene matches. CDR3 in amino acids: CASSSTGGPIIHTGELFF. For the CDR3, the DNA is TGTGCCAGCAGCTCGACGGGGGGGCCTATCATTCACACCGGGGAGCTGTTTTTT. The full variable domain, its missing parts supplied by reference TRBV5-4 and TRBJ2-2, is ETGVTQSPTHLIKTRGQQVTLRCSSQSGHNTVSWYQQALGQGPQFIFQYYREEENGRGNFPPRFSGLQFPNYSSELNVNALELDDSALYLCASSSTGGPIIHTGELFFGEGSRLTVL.

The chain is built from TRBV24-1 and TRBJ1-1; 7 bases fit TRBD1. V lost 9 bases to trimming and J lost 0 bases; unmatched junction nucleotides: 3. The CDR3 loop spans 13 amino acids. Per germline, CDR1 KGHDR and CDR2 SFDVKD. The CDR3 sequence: CATGDSLNTEAFF. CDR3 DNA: TGTGCCACCGGGGACAGCCTGAACACTGAAGCTTTCTTT.

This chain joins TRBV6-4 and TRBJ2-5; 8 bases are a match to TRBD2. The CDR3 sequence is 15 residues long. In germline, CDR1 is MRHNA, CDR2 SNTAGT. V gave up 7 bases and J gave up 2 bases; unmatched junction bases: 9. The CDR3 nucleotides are TGTGCCAGCACGGGGCCTAGCGGGTGGCAAGAGACCCAGTACTTC. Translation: CASTGPSGWQETQYF.

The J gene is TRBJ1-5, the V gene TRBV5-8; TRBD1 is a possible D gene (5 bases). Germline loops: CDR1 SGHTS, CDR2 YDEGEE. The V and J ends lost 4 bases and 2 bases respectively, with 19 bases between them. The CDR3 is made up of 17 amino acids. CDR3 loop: CASSLRPGRGGNQPQHF. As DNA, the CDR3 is TGTGCCAGCAGCCTCAGGCCAGGGCGTGGGGGCAATCAGCCCCAGCATTTT.

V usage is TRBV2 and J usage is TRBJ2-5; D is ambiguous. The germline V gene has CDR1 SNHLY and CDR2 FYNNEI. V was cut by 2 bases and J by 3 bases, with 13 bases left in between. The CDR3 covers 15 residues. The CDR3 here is CASSESNPRKETQYF. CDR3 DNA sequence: TGTGCCAGCAGTGAATCCAACCCCAGAAAAGAGACCCAGTACTTC.

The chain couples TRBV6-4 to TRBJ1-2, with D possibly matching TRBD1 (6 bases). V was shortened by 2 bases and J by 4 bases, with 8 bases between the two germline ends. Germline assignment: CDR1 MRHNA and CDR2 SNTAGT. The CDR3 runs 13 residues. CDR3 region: CASSDGGTYGYTF. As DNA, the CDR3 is TGTGCCAGCAGTGACGGGGGCACCTATGGCTACACCTTC.

CDR3 sequence reads: CASSYGDRVGRGEKLFF. The CDR3 DNA is TGTGCCAGCAGCTACGGGGACAGAGTGGGGCGAGGTGAAAAACTGTTTTTT. The chain employs TRBV7-2 and TRBJ1-4, with 7 bases that match TRBD1. V dropped 4 bases and J dropped 7; count of bases not matched to a gene: 15. The V gene's germline CDR1 is SGHTA and CDR2 FQGNSA. This CDR3 spans 17 amino acids.